Following are 5 T cell receptor beta chains from one sample sequenced in a study of T cells after posttransplantation cyclophosphamide. Generated by immunoSEQ multiplex PCR, the TCRdb table keeps only in-frame clones and is missing some. The sample shows about 2,700 clones, none of them appearing just once. A marrow graft followed busulfan-fludarabine conditioning, with cyclophosphamide on days +3 and +4. Sequencing used PBMCs, obtained after allogeneic stem cell transplant with posttransplant cyclophosphamide. Source of these receptors: a male patient aged 55 to 69 who received an allogeneic stem cell transplant from a related donor and was CMV-positive. The graft donor may be the source of some T cells.

This clone is judged medium-sized. The chain has TRBV28 and TRBJ1-6; D ambiguous. Germline V gives CDR1 MDHEN, CDR2 SYDVKM. The V and J ends lost 4 bases and 17 bases respectively, with 15 bases between them. The CDR3 consists of 12 residues. The CDR3 bases are TGTGCCAGCAGTTACGGACGGGAAGATGTCCACTTT. Residues: CASSYGREDVHF.

This clone was recorded at least ten times. The V and J genes are TRBV9 and TRBJ2-1; 12 bases are shared with TRBD2. The V gene end was trimmed by 0 bases and the J gene end by 7 bases; junction bases not matched to a gene: 5. The CDR3 runs 16 residues. Germline CDR1 is SGDLS and CDR2 is YYNGEE. The chain's CDR3 is CASSVGASGGGNEQFF. The DNA of the CDR3 is TGTGCCAGCAGCGTAGGGGCTAGCGGGGGGGGTAATGAGCAGTTCTTC.

By sample share, this clone is medium-sized. The CDR3 DNA reads TGTGCCAGCAGGGGGGGAGGGGTCAACACCGGGGAGCTGTTTTTT. Encoded protein: CASRGGGVNTGELFF. This sequence joins TRBV6-1 and TRBJ2-2; 7 bases are a match to TRBD2. Germline V CDR1 and CDR2: MNHNS, SASEGT. The CDR3 runs to 15 residues. V shed 6 bases and J 2 bases; nucleotides not matched to a gene: 6.

This clone occurred many times. V and J are TRBV21-1 and TRBJ1-2; TRBD1 reflects the table's D call only, with no check against the DNA. TRBV21-1 is classified as a pseudogene. There are 15 residues in the CDR3. The CDR3 DNA sequence: TGTGCCAGCAGTTGGGGTAGAGGGGGAAGGTATGGCTACACCTTC. Residues: CASSWGRGGRYGYTF.

By frequency in the sample, this clone is medium-sized. The J gene is TRBJ2-7, the V gene TRBV19; 9 nucleotides match TRBD2. There are 15 residues in the CDR3. The germline gives CDR1 LNHDA, CDR2 SQIVND (reference sequence). With 2 bases clipped from V and 3 bases from J, the junction kept 5 bases outside the gene matches. The CDR3 reads CASSIRLAGNYEQYF. The CDR3 bases are TGTGCCAGTAGTATAAGGCTAGCGGGAAACTACGAGCAGTACTTC.